Listed below are T cell receptor beta chains from one sample, sequenced in a study of breast tumors, draining lymph nodes, adjacent tissues. TCRdb processed the multiplex PCR reads anew with MiXCR; each CDR3 protein has one entry. This table holds about 220,000 distinct CDR3 sequences, under 40% found once. Material for sequencing was axillary lymph node tissue. The receptors derive from a female donor with breast cancer. Some clones in this sample may be carry-over from other donors' samples. Each CDR3 is given with its conserved first and last residue. D genes are given only for firm matches. The size field is filled for only some rows; it gives once, few, many or a size class.

V	J	size	D	CDR3	DNA
TRBV7-6	TRBJ2-7	many	.	CASSLRAFGRTNPPYEQYF	TGTGCCAGCAGCCTGAGGGCCTTCGGACGGACGAATCCCCCTTACGAGCAGTACTTC
TRBV4-1	TRBJ2-6	.	.	CASSQEGTF	TGCGCCAGCAGCCAAGAAGGGACTTTC
TRBV6-5	TRBJ1-5	.	.	CANSYSQGDQPQHF	TGTGCCAACAGTTACTCCCAGGGAGATCAGCCCCAGCATTTT
TRBV5-5	TRBJ2-1	few	TRBD2	CASSYLGLVGDEQFF	TGTGCCAGCAGCTACCTCGGACTAGTTGGGGATGAGCAGTTCTTC
TRBV7-6	TRBJ1-5	.	TRBD1	CASSLTGWLGNQPQHF	TGTGCCAGCAGCTTGACAGGGTGGTTAGGCAATCAGCCCCAGCATTTT
TRBV2	TRBJ2-3	many	TRBD1	CASKQQGAAIADTQYF	TGTGCCAGCAAACAACAGGGGGCGGCTATCGCAGATACGCAGTATTTT
TRBV6-5	TRBJ2-1	.	.	CASSHSMARSYNEQFF	TGTGCCAGCAGTCACTCGATGGCTAGGTCCTACAATGAGCAGTTCTTC
TRBV14	TRBJ2-5	.	.	CASSQDRGTRTQYF	TGTGCCAGCAGCCAAGACCGCGGGACCCGGACCCAGTACTTC
TRBV9	TRBJ2-1	many	.	CASSVTGSNEQFF	TGTGCCAGCAGCGTCACAGGGTCCAATGAGCAGTTCTTC
TRBV6-6	TRBJ2-1	many	TRBD2	CASSYQNKAGKQFF	TGTGCCAGCAGTTACCAAAACAAAGCGGGAAAGCAGTTCTTC
TRBV5-1	TRBJ2-1	.	.	CASRDGSTGIYNEQFF	TGCGCCAGCAGGGATGGATCGACAGGAATCTACAATGAGCAGTTCTTC
TRBV11-2	TRBJ1-6	once	.	CASSRGGVSNGNSPLHF	TGTGCCAGCAGCAGAGGGGGGGTCTCGAACGGGAATTCACCCCTCCACTTT
TRBV19	TRBJ1-2	.	.	CASTPTQQSNYGYTF	TGTGCCAGTACCCCAACACAGCAATCTAACTATGGCTACACCTTC
TRBV12-3/TRBV12-4	TRBJ1-3	many	.	CASSLIRGNTIYF	TGTGCCAGCAGTTTAATCAGGGGAAACACCATATATTTT
TRBV7-8	TRBJ1-1	.	.	CASSPEPTLSTEAFF	TGTGCCAGCAGCCCCGAACCGACTTTGAGCACTGAAGCTTTCTTT
TRBV2	TRBJ2-7	many	.	CASSEDSTYEQYF	TGTGCCAGCAGTGAGGACAGTACCTACGAGCAGTACTTC
TRBV30	TRBJ2-1	few	TRBD2	CAWSVRRGGNEQFF	TGTGCCTGGAGTGTACGGCGGGGGGGAAATGAGCAGTTCTTC
TRBV19	TRBJ1-3	few	.	CASSTIYF	TGTGCCAGTAGTACCATATATTTT
TRBV7-9	TRBJ1-2	.	TRBD1	CASSLESGQLYGYTF	TGTGCCAGCAGCTTAGAGTCGGGACAGCTCTATGGCTACACCTTC
TRBV9	TRBJ2-5	many	TRBD2	CASSPLAGVSETQYF	TGTGCCAGCAGCCCCTTGGCGGGAGTTTCGGAGACCCAGTACTTC
TRBV11-3	TRBJ2-7	many	.	CASSPDSSYEQYF	TGTGCCAGCAGCCCGGACAGCTCCTACGAGCAGTACTTC
TRBV27	TRBJ1-6	many	TRBD1	CASSSPTGAYSPLHF	TGTGCCAGCAGTTCGCCGACAGGGGCGTATTCACCCCTCCACTTT
TRBV20-1	TRBJ2-1	many	TRBD2	CSASPLAGGPSYNEQFF	TGCAGTGCTAGTCCCCTAGCGGGGGGGCCTTCCTACAATGAGCAGTTCTTC
TRBV20-1	TRBJ2-1	.	.	CSAPRQRDTQFF	TGCAGTGCCCCAAGACAGCGCGATACGCAGTTCTTC
TRBV24-1	TRBJ1-6	.	TRBD1	CATRQGTDYPPNF	TGTGCCACCAGACAGGGGACCGATTACCCCCCCAACTTT
TRBV29-1	TRBJ2-1	many	.	CSGLYNEQFF	TGCAGCGGACTGTACAATGAGCAGTTCTTC
TRBV6-1	TRBJ2-3	few	TRBD2	CASSHFPRGGDTQYF	TGTGCCAGCAGTCACTTTCCCCGGGGGGGAGATACGCAGTATTTT
TRBV29-1	TRBJ2-5	many	.	CSVDVTGSGETQYF	TGCAGCGTTGATGTGACGGGGAGTGGAGAGACCCAGTACTTC
TRBV9	TRBJ2-3	.	.	CASSVGTGTDTQYF	TGTGCCAGCAGCGTTGGGACGGGCACAGATACGCAGTATTTT